This T cell receptor (beta chain) was documented in a study of shared clonotypes between healthy human individuals. This CDR3 is 18 amino acids long. The trim removed 4 bases at V and 7 bases at J, leaving 18 bases unmatched. The V gene's germline CDR1 is SGHKS and CDR2 YYEKEE (reference sequence). Assay used: immunoSEQ multiplex PCR; TCRdb lists only in-frame clones, some missing. The data contain under 2.5 million clones, 80% to 95% of them seen just once; the ten biggest clones take up roughly 0.34%. This TCR was sampled from a man aged 18 to 29 in good health. Some clones in this sample may be carry-over from other donors' samples. The chain is built from TRBV5-5 and TRBJ1-5; 9 bases align to TRBD1. Material for sequencing was naive CD4+ T cells from PBMCs. Subset reported: CD45RA+ positively selected. CDR3 sequence: CASSLVPTGGNIRQPQHF. CDR3 in DNA: TGTGCCAGCAGCCTGGTCCCGACAGGGGGGAATATCAGACAGCCCCAGCATTTT.